Listed here are 10 T cell receptor beta chains from one sample, sequenced in a study of T-cell memory formation after mild COVID-19. In TCRdb, the 5' RACE reads were re-called with MiXCR into one record per CDR3 protein. The sample lists 350,000 to 400,000 distinct CDR3 sequences, roughly an eighth seen once, with roughly 22% in the top ten. Sequencing was performed on PBMCs or a T cell subset sorted from them (not recorded which). These TCRs come from a man aged 18 to 30 who had mild COVID-19 (a few samples of this study predate the infection). Cell type and time point are not known.

This clonotype turned up a few times. This chain links TRBV7-9 with TRBJ2-7, with D uncertain. In germline, CDR1 is SEHNR, CDR2 FQNEAQ (reference sequence). The germline V and J ends were trimmed by 1 base and 2 bases, with 6 bases remaining between them. This CDR3 has 13 residues. The CDR3 region is CASSLVGTYEQYF. Here the CDR3 DNA reads TGTGCCAGCAGCTTAGTCGGAACCTACGAGCAGTACTTC. Full variable domain (missing parts from reference TRBV7-9 and TRBJ2-7): DTGVSQNPRHKITKRGQNVTFRCDPISEHNRLYWYRQTLGQGPEFLTYFQNEAQLEKSRLLSDRFSAERPKGSFSTLEIQRTEQGDSAMYLCASSLVGTYEQYFGPGTRLTVT.

The CDR3 DNA follows: TGTGCTAGTGGTTTGGGGCAGGGAGTTCCCTACACCTTC. Its protein is CASGLGQGVPYTF. The chain links TRBV12-5 to TRBJ1-2, with a possible D match to TRBD1 (5 bases). The CDR3 runs 13 residues. V lost 1 base and J 10 bases, leaving 13 bases between the germline ends. Germline V lookup: CDR1 LGHNT, CDR2 FRNRAP.

The chain is built from TRBV4-3 and TRBJ1-6; D uncertain. CDR3 length: 15 amino acids. Germline CDR1 and CDR2: LGHNA and YSLEER. V lost 0 bases and J lost 8, with 11 bases in between. The CDR3 nucleotides are TGCGCCAGCAGCCAAGAGTGGAGGCAGGATTCACCCCTCCACTTT. Protein product: CASSQEWRQDSPLHF.

The chain uses TRBV5-1 and TRBJ2-2; D unclear. This CDR3 contains 13 residues. Germline V lookup: CDR1 SGHRS, CDR2 YFSETQ. V gave up 4 bases and J gave up 3 bases, with 7 bases separating them. CDR3 amino acids: CASSTEDTGELFF. The CDR3 nucleotides read TGCGCCAGCAGCACCGAAGACACCGGGGAGCTGTTTTTT.

V is TRBV7-9 and J is TRBJ2-7; perhaps TRBD1 as D (6 bases). Germline V CDR1 and CDR2: SEHNR, FQNEAQ (reference sequence). V lost 6 bases to trimming and J lost 0 bases, with 12 bases between them. This CDR3 contains 14 residues. Written as DNA, the CDR3 is TGTGCCAGCAGAACGGACAGTTCCTCCTACGAGCAGTACTTC. This gives the protein CASRTDSSSYEQYF.

The gene calls are TRBV5-5 and TRBJ1-5, with a possible D match to TRBD1 (5 bases). The CDR3 loop spans 15 amino acids. CDR1 and CDR2 from the germline V gene are SGHKS and YYEKEE (reference sequence). V dropped 0 bases and J dropped 7 bases, with 14 bases sitting between them. The CDR3 sequence: CASSLVPQGDQPQHF. Here the CDR3 DNA reads TGTGCCAGCAGCTTGGTGCCCCAGGGAGACCAGCCCCAGCATTTT.

This chain joins TRBV7-9 and TRBJ2-4; tentatively, D is TRBD2 (6 bases). CDR1 is SEHNR and CDR2 is FQNEAQ in the germline V gene (reference sequence). This CDR3 comprises 16 residues. V was trimmed by 5 bases and J by 0 bases, leaving 14 bases between them. CDR3 coding DNA: TGTGCCAGCAGCCCCCGTACGGGGGAAGCCAAAAACATTCAGTACTTC. Protein: CASSPRTGEAKNIQYF.

This chain uses TRBV15 with TRBJ2-7; weak D call: TRBD1 (7 bases). CDR3 length: 13 amino acids. Germline CDR1 reads LNHNV; CDR2 reads YYDKDF (reference sequence). Trimming pared 0 bases from V and 11 bases from J, leaving 14 bases between. The DNA for the CDR3 is TGTGCCACCAGCAGAGACAAGCTCAGGGGGGAGTACTTC. It is translated as CATSRDKLRGEYF. The whole variable domain, filled in from reference TRBV15 and TRBJ2-7, reads DAMVIQNPRYQVTQFGKPVTLSCSQTLNHNVMYWYQQKSSQAPKLLFHYYDKDFNNEADTPDNFQSRRPNTSFCFLDIRSPGLGDTAMYLCATSRDKLRGEYFGPGTRLTVT.

This clonotype occurred a few times. The chain combines TRBV20-1 with TRBJ2-1; TRBD2 agrees at 9 bases. The CDR3 is 16 residues long. Per germline, CDR1 DFQATT and CDR2 SNEGSKA (reference sequence). Trimming cost V 3 bases and J 4 bases; bases outside gene matches: 10. CDR3 nucleotides: TGCAGTGCTAGGGGGTGGCTAGCGGGGTCTTACAATGAGCAGTTCTTC. Encoded protein: CSARGWLAGSYNEQFF.

This clonotype was counted many times. The chain has TRBV12-3 or TRBV12-4 and TRBJ2-7; 7 bases are shared with TRBD2. Germline trimming cut 2 bases from V and 5 bases from J; bases unmatched to any gene: 6. The CDR3 loop spans 14 amino acids. The CDR3 loop reads CASSLRAGNHEQYF. The CDR3 region has the DNA TGTGCCAGCAGTTTACGAGCGGGGAACCACGAGCAGTACTTC.